This TCR beta chain originates from a study of T cell repertoires in cytomegalovirus infection. Study-wide background: CMV infection and matching HLA type were both indicated by public TCR beta signatures. Study-wide results and limits: Cumulative frequency (of public TCR beta family members) identified carriers of CMV plus the relevant HLA. HLA-C-restricted CMV-specific TCR beta clonotypes prevailed in the ex vivo response.

This clonotype was recorded at least ten times. Antigen specificity is unknown. In TCRdb, the reads were re-called with MiXCR into one record per CDR3 protein. The data show approximately 490,000 distinct CDR3 sequences, with about 10% seen just once and roughly a tenth held by the top ten. The length of the CDR3 is 13 residues. V lost 4 bases to trimming and J lost 0 bases, with 4 bases between them. CDR1 and CDR2 (germline): KGHDR, SFDVKD. Sequencing input: PBMCs. The source of this sequence is a human donor in good health (CMV status not recorded). Some clones in this sample may be carry-over from other donors' samples. The chain has TRBV24-1 and TRBJ2-3; D gene uncertain. The CDR3 sequence is CATSEASTDTQYF. CDR3 coding DNA: TGTGCCACCAGTGAAGCTAGCACAGATACGCAGTATTTT.